One sample yielded the 27 T cell receptor beta chains listed below, sequenced in a study of regulatory T cells in long-lasting Graves disease. Time point of the sample: persistent/refractory GD, antithyroid drugs over 5 years with positive TRAb. PBMC-derived RNA was used for the TCR library. Arm-PCR of CDR3 regions and iRepertoire HTBI primers were used to build TCR beta libraries. Each CDR3 protein is one row after TCRdb ran MiXCR on the multiplex PCR reads. Of about 430,000 distinct CDR3 sequences in the sample, around a fifth were seen once. This material consisted of peripheral blood mononuclear cells (PBMCs), taken when the disease was refractory, from a patient treated with antithyroid drugs. The receptor source for this set is a female donor with Graves disease.

In this sample, this clonotype turned up a few times. The rearrangement uses TRBV6-1 and TRBJ2-4; D is uncertain. Trimming removed 6 bases at V and 0 bases at J, with 12 bases between. CDR3 length: 15 residues. CDR1 MNHNS and CDR2 SASEGT come from the germline V gene. In nucleotides, the CDR3 is TGTGCCAGCAGGGAGAACCAACTAGCCAAAAACATTCAGTACTTC. As protein: CASRENQLAKNIQYF.

The table lists this clonotype with many counts. This sequence joins TRBV20-1 and TRBJ2-7, with TRBD2 matching over 10 bases. Germline CDR1 and CDR2: DFQATT and SNEGSKA (reference sequence). J gave up 2 bases and V 5 bases, and 6 bases lay outside the gene matches. This CDR3 region has 14 residues. CDR3 amino acids: CSALTSGNPYEQYF. In DNA, the CDR3 is TGCAGTGCTCTAACTAGCGGGAACCCCTACGAGCAGTACTTC.

This clonotype was recorded many times. The genes are TRBV12-3 or TRBV12-4 and TRBJ1-5; TRBD1 agrees at 7 bases. The CDR3 extends over 16 amino acids. V shed 5 bases and J 2 bases; nucleotides not matched to a gene: 9. This CDR3 is CASSPRKGAGNQPQHF. The CDR3 DNA sequence: TGTGCCAGCAGTCCCAGGAAGGGGGCAGGCAATCAGCCCCAGCATTTT.

This clonotype occurred many times. The chain is built from TRBV20-1 and TRBJ2-2, with D perhaps matching TRBD2 (6 bases). V lost 1 base and J 7 bases, leaving 10 bases between the germline ends. The CDR3 extends over 13 amino acids. The germline V gene encodes CDR1 DFQATT and CDR2 SNEGSKA (reference sequence). The CDR3 DNA reads TGCAGTGCTAGAGGCGGGATTAGCGGGGAGCTGTTTTTT. This encodes CSARGGISGELFF.

This clonotype was detected only a few times. The rearrangement uses TRBV5-1 and TRBJ2-7; 14 bases map to TRBD2. The CDR3 is 19 amino acids. The V gene's germline CDR1 is SGHRS and CDR2 YFSETQ. After removal of 3 bases from V and 0 bases from J, the junction contained 11 bases not matched to a gene. This chain's CDR3 is CASSSPGLAGGYSSYEQYF. The CDR3 bases are TGCGCCAGCAGCTCCCCCGGACTAGCGGGAGGTTACAGCTCCTACGAGCAGTACTTC.

CDR3 residues: CASSSGLARNTGELFF. The CDR3 DNA sequence: TGTGCCAGCAGCTCAGGACTAGCGAGGAACACCGGGGAGCTGTTTTTT. The V gene is TRBV7-3, the J gene TRBJ2-2, with 9 bases that match TRBD2. The CDR3 sequence is 16 residues long. Losses at the gene ends were 4 bases for V and 1 base for J; bases not matched to a gene: 4. Germline values: CDR1 SGHTA, CDR2 FQGTGA.

This clonotype was picked up many times. The chain recombines TRBV7-8 with TRBJ1-1, with no clear D. This CDR3 spans 13 amino acids. Trimming removed 3 bases from V and 11 bases from J, with 16 bases in between. In germline, CDR1 is SGHVS, CDR2 FQNEAQ. The CDR3 DNA sequence: TGTGCCAGCAGCTTTGGTACGGGAGAAGGGGCTTTCTTT. Amino acid sequence: CASSFGTGEGAFF.

This clonotype has only a few counts. The chain has TRBV5-4 and TRBJ1-1; 9 positions agree with TRBD1. Trimming took 4 bases from V and 3 from J; bases not matched to a gene: 10. CDR1 and CDR2 from the germline V gene are SGHNT and YYREEE (reference sequence). The CDR3 sequence is 16 residues long. CDR3 sequence reads: CASSPGTGPRDTEAFF. For the CDR3, the DNA is TGTGCCAGCAGCCCCGGGACAGGGCCGAGGGACACTGAAGCTTTCTTT.

The table lists this clonotype with a few counts. This chain links TRBV3-1 with TRBJ2-7; D is unresolved. Trimming left V 1 base short and J 4 bases short, with 20 bases between. In germline, CDR1 is LGHDT, CDR2 YNNKEL (reference sequence). There are 17 residues in the CDR3. The CDR3 is CASSQGAASLGGYEQYF. CDR3 DNA sequence: TGTGCCAGCAGCCAAGGGGCAGCTTCGCTTGGCGGTTACGAGCAGTACTTC.

This clonotype was picked up many times. The V call is TRBV20-1, the J call TRBJ1-1; no clear D gene. Germline V CDR1 and CDR2: DFQATT, SNEGSKA (reference sequence). V was trimmed by 3 bases and J by 4 bases, leaving 18 bases between them. CDR3 size: 15 residues. The CDR3 bases are TGCAGTGCTAGGACCCCTGGTGGTCGGAGCACTGAAGCTTTCTTT. It codes for CSARTPGGRSTEAFF.

This clonotype came up a few times. CDR3 sequence (DNA): TGCAGCGTTACACAGCTTTCTGAAGCTTTCTTT. It translates to CSVTQLSEAFF. This chain joins TRBV29-1 and TRBJ1-1; D uncertain. This CDR3 has 11 amino acids. The V gene lost 5 bases and the J gene lost 6 bases, with 10 bases spanning the gap. Per the germline V gene, CDR1 is SQVTM and CDR2 is ANQGSEA. Based on the CDR3 plus reference TRBV29-1 and TRBJ1-1, the full variable domain is SAVISQKPSRDICQRGTSLTIQCQVDSQVTMMFWYRQQPGQSLTLIATANQGSEATYESGFVIDKFPISRPNLTFSTLTVSNMSPEDSSIYLCSVTQLSEAFFGQGTRLTVV.

At least ten counts were recorded for this clonotype. The V call is TRBV7-8, the J call TRBJ2-4; D gene ambiguous. Germline V CDR1 and CDR2: SGHVS, FQNEAQ. CDR3 size: 16 residues. V was trimmed by 5 bases and J by 0 bases, leaving 14 bases between them. This CDR3 is CASSLSAALAKNIQYF. The CDR3 DNA is TGTGCCAGCAGCCTAAGCGCAGCCCTAGCCAAAAACATTCAGTACTTC.

This clonotype showed up many times. The rearrangement links TRBV12-3 or TRBV12-4 to TRBJ2-5, with D possibly being TRBD2 (5 bases). This CDR3 comprises 15 residues. Trimming pared 6 bases from V and 4 bases from J, leaving 18 bases between. CDR3 residues: CASSPTLLAGETQYF. CDR3 nucleotide sequence: TGTGCCAGCAGCCCGACCCTCCTGGCGGGAGAGACCCAGTACTTC.

This sequence joins TRBV12-3 or TRBV12-4 and TRBJ2-5; possibly TRBD1 for D (5 bases). The CDR3 sequence is 15 residues long. Trimming took off 4 bases at V and 2 bases at J, with 14 bases between the two ends. The CDR3 loop is CASSSPPTDQETQYF. The DNA for the CDR3 is TGTGCCAGCAGTTCCCCGCCGACAGATCAAGAGACCCAGTACTTC.

This clonotype was recorded many times. In DNA form, the CDR3 reads TGTGCCAGCAGTGAACCGGGGGTGACCCAGTACTTC. Translation: CASSEPGVTQYF. This chain links TRBV2 with TRBJ2-5; D might be TRBD2 (6 bases). In germline, CDR1 is SNHLY, CDR2 FYNNEI. Trimming shortened V by 2 bases and J by 7 bases, and 8 bases separated the two germline ends. The CDR3 spans 12 residues.

This clonotype was observed many times. The chain links TRBV10-2 to TRBJ2-5; a weak D match, TRBD1 (6 bases). In germline, CDR1 is WSHSY, CDR2 SAAADI. The CDR3 is 18 amino acids. Between the trimmed V and J ends, which lost 0 bases and 2 bases, there was a span of 19 bases. CDR3 amino acids: CASSESRDKKGRQETQYF. The CDR3 DNA sequence: TGCGCCAGCAGTGAGTCCCGGGACAAGAAAGGCCGGCAAGAGACCCAGTACTTC.

This clonotype was picked up many times. The rearrangement joins TRBV7-6 to TRBJ1-3, with D uncertain. The CDR3 consists of 15 residues. Trimming cost V 4 bases and J 0 bases, with 10 bases left between them. Looked up from germline, CDR1 is SGHVS and CDR2 is FNYEAQ. DNA for the CDR3: TGTGCCAGCAGCTCCCACGCAGTCTCTGGAAACACCATATATTTT. Protein: CASSSHAVSGNTIYF.

The chain combines TRBV5-5 with TRBJ2-2, with 9 bases fitting TRBD1. CDR1 is SGHKS, CDR2 YYEKEE, per germline (reference sequence). V gave up 3 bases and J gave up 5 bases; unmatched junction bases: 5. The CDR3 sequence is 15 residues long. CDR3 amino acids: CASSSTDRGTGELFF. CDR3 nucleotide sequence: TGTGCCAGCAGCTCGACGGACAGGGGAACCGGGGAGCTGTTTTTT. The full variable domain, its missing parts supplied by reference TRBV5-5 and TRBJ2-2, is DAGVTQSPTHLIKTRGQQVTLRCSPISGHKSVSWYQQVLGQGPQFIFQYYEKEERGRGNFPDRFSARQFPNYSSELNVNALLLGDSALYLCASSSTDRGTGELFFGEGSRLTVL.

This rearrangement joins TRBV6-1 to TRBJ2-7; D remains ambiguous. The CDR3 spans 15 residues. The V end lost 6 bases, the J end lost 2 bases, and 17 bases lay between the germline ends. In germline, CDR1 is MNHNS, CDR2 SASEGT. CDR3: CASSTPDRHPYEQYF. The CDR3 region has the DNA TGTGCCAGCAGCACGCCTGACCGGCACCCCTACGAGCAGTACTTC.

V and J are TRBV11-2 and TRBJ1-1; D remains unclear. Trimming removed 0 bases at V and 7 bases at J, with 9 bases between. The CDR3 contains 13 residues. Germline values: CDR1 SGHAT, CDR2 FQNNGV. The CDR3 loop reads CASSLDPRSEAFF. Here the CDR3 DNA reads TGTGCCAGCAGCTTAGATCCACGTAGTGAAGCTTTCTTT.

This clonotype has just a few counts. The rearrangement uses TRBV6-1 and TRBJ2-7; perhaps D is TRBD1 or TRBD2 (5 bases each). This CDR3 has 16 amino acids. V was trimmed by 1 base and J by 0 bases, leaving 13 bases between them. The germline gives CDR1 MNHNS, CDR2 SASEGT. CDR3 DNA sequence: TGTGCCAGCAGTGAAGTGGGACCTGTCTTCTCCTACGAGCAGTACTTC. Its protein is CASSEVGPVFSYEQYF.

This rearrangement joins TRBV7-2 to TRBJ2-7; 12 bases fit TRBD2. Per germline, CDR1 SGHTA and CDR2 FQGNSA. V was pared by 2 bases and J by 2 bases, with 4 bases of the junction left unmatched. This CDR3 is built from 16 residues. CDR3 DNA sequence: TGTGCCAGCAGCTTACGTCCTAGCGGGAGGGCCTACGAGCAGTACTTC. As protein: CASSLRPSGRAYEQYF. Drawing the rest from reference TRBV7-2 and TRBJ2-7, the complete variable domain is GAGVSQSPSNKVTEKGKDVELRCDPISGHTALYWYRQSLGQGLEFLIYFQGNSAPDKSGLPSDRFSAERTGGSVSTLTIQRTQQEDSAVYLCASSLRPSGRAYEQYFGPGTRLTVT.

The genes are TRBV19 and TRBJ1-5; D is unresolved. V was shortened by 6 bases and J by 6 bases, with 9 bases between the two germline ends. This CDR3 region has 12 residues. Germline values: CDR1 LNHDA, CDR2 SQIVND (reference sequence). In DNA form, the CDR3 reads TGTGCCAGTAGCACCCTGGGTCAGCCCCAGCATTTT. Translation: CASSTLGQPQHF.

This chain links TRBV18 with TRBJ2-2; TRBD1 might be the D (6 bases). This CDR3 comprises 17 residues. Germline V gives CDR1 KGHSH, CDR2 LQKENI. V shed 3 bases and J shed 7 bases, with 21 bases lying between them. This CDR3 reads CASSPPGQTGRLGELFF. The CDR3 DNA follows: TGTGCCAGCTCACCGCCCGGACAGACAGGACGGCTCGGGGAGCTGTTTTTT.

In its sample, this clonotype was seen a few times. This sequence joins TRBV11-3 and TRBJ2-2; no clear D gene. The CDR3 runs 12 residues. Germline V gene data show CDR1 as SGHNT and CDR2 as YENEEA. Deletions cut 8 bases from V and 5 bases from J, with 9 bases between. The CDR3 loop is CASGRSTGELFF. As DNA, the CDR3 is TGTGCCAGCGGACGGAGTACCGGGGAGCTGTTTTTT.

This chain connects TRBV10-3 to TRBJ2-3; TRBD2 matches at 7 bases. CDR3 length equals 14 residues. Germline V CDR1 and CDR2: ENHRY, SYGVKD. V lost 3 bases to trimming and J lost 6 bases; unmatched junction nucleotides: 6. CDR3 sequence reads: CAISDPGRDDTQYF. For the CDR3, the DNA is TGTGCCATCAGTGACCCGGGGAGGGACGATACGCAGTATTTT.

The rearrangement links TRBV28 to TRBJ2-4, with 7 bases lining up with TRBD2. Per germline, CDR1 MDHEN and CDR2 SYDVKM. The CDR3 length is 15 residues. V gave up 9 bases and J gave up 7 bases; unmatched junction bases: 15. In nucleotides, the CDR3 is TGTGCCAGTGCCCTCGGCGGGAGACCTAGTAACATTCAGTACTTC. Residues: CASALGGRPSNIQYF. Full variable domain (outside the CDR3, taken from reference TRBV28 and TRBJ2-4): DVKVTQSSRYLVKRTGEKVFLECVQDMDHENMFWYRQDPGLGLRLIYFSYDVKMKEKGDIPEGYSVSREKKERFSLILESASTNQTSMYLCASALGGRPSNIQYFGAGTRLSVL.